Presented here are 18 T cell receptor beta chains from one specimen sequenced in a study of cytomegalovirus exposure and HLA in healthy donors. Vbeta (60) and Jbeta (13) primers were used in the PCR. This table comes from immunoSEQ multiplex PCR, and its TCRdb copy is limited to in-frame clones, with some not included. The table shows about 220,000 clones, with around 80% occurring only once. Material for sequencing was PBMCs. These receptors all come from a man between 18 and 35 years old in good health and CMV-seronegative.

CDR3 residues: CASSLDIFREQFF. The CDR3 DNA reads TGTGCCAGCAGCTTAGATATCTTCCGTGAGCAGTTCTTC. V gene TRBV11-2 combines with J gene TRBJ2-1; D unclear. CDR3 size: 13 residues. Germline lookup yields CDR1 SGHAT and CDR2 FQNNGV. The V gene lost 0 bases and the J gene lost 9 bases, with 9 bases spanning the gap.

The chain couples TRBV5-1 to TRBJ2-1; 14 bases align to TRBD2. Germline V CDR1 and CDR2: SGHRS, YFSETQ. This CDR3 spans 19 amino acids. The trim removed 4 bases at V and 6 bases at J, leaving 15 bases unmatched. CDR3 DNA: TGCGCCAGCAGCCACGGGACTAGCGGGAGCTCCTCTTTCCCCAATGAGCAGTTCTTC. The encoded protein is CASSHGTSGSSSFPNEQFF. Together with reference TRBV5-1 and TRBJ2-1, the CDR3 gives the full variable domain: KAGVTQTPRYLIKTRGQQVTLSCSPISGHRSVSWYQQTPGQGLQFLFEYFSETQRNKGNFPGRFSGRQFSNSRSEMNVSTLELGDSALYLCASSHGTSGSSSFPNEQFFGPGTRLTVL.

With regard to this clone: The junction and the germline gene differ at one end; a read error may be behind it. The chain carries TRBV30 and TRBJ2-5, with TRBD1 as a possible D gene (6 bases). Looked up from germline, CDR1 is GTSNPN and CDR2 is SVGIG (reference sequence). The CDR3 has 12 residues. CDR3 DNA sequence: TGTGCCTGGAGTGTGGCCAGGGGCTTTAGGAACTTC. This gives the protein CAWSVARGFRNF.

This clone was found once. The chain couples TRBV7-8 to TRBJ2-7, with 8 bases fitting TRBD2. CDR1 is SGHVS and CDR2 is FQNEAQ in the germline V gene. The CDR3 has 14 residues. Losses at the gene ends were 7 bases for V and 1 base for J; bases not matched to a gene: 6. The chain's CDR3 is CASTPLAGSYEQYF. DNA of the CDR3: TGTGCCAGCACCCCCCTAGCGGGTTCCTACGAGCAGTACTTC.

J is TRBJ2-7 and V is TRBV30, with 9 bases matching TRBD1. The CDR3 runs to 15 residues. With V trimmed by 0 bases and J by 3 bases, 6 bases remained unmatched. Germline CDR1 reads GTSNPN; CDR2 reads SVGIG (reference sequence). CDR3 amino acids: CAWSVRRTGDYEQYF. As DNA, the CDR3 is TGTGCCTGGAGTGTACGTCGGACAGGGGACTACGAGCAGTACTTC.

The CDR3 DNA sequence: TGTGCCAGCAGCCGGGATCCTTTGAACACTGAAGCTTTCTTT. Its translation is CASSRDPLNTEAFF. V is TRBV6-1 and J is TRBJ1-1; no clear D. Germline V CDR1 and CDR2: MNHNS, SASEGT. V shed 6 bases and J shed 0 bases, with 11 bases lying between them. The CDR3 spans 14 residues.

This clone was picked up a small number of times. The chain recombines TRBV11-2 with TRBJ2-7, with D possibly TRBD2 on 7 matching bases. Germline V CDR1 and CDR2: SGHAT, FQNNGV. V was pared by 5 bases and J by 5 bases, with 19 bases between. The CDR3 runs 15 residues. The CDR3 loop reads CASSRPGGAVHEQYF. The CDR3 nucleotides read TGTGCCAGCAGCCGCCCTGGGGGGGCAGTCCACGAGCAGTACTTC. Full variable domain (missing parts from reference TRBV11-2 and TRBJ2-7): EAGVAQSPRYKIIEKRQSVAFWCNPISGHATLYWYQQILGQGPKLLIQFQNNGVVDDSQLPKDRFSAERLKGVDSTLKIQPAKLEDSAVYLCASSRPGGAVHEQYFGPGTRLTVT.

The chain links TRBV6-5 to TRBJ2-3, with 8 bases that match TRBD1. With 6 bases clipped from V and 0 bases from J, the junction kept 5 bases outside the gene matches. CDR3 size: 15 residues. The germline gives CDR1 MNHEY, CDR2 SVGAGI. The CDR3 reads CASRSGTGSTDTQYF. CDR3 nucleotides: TGTGCCAGCAGGTCCGGGACAGGAAGCACAGATACGCAGTATTTT.

The CDR3 region has the DNA TGTGCCAGCAGTGAATCTGGGGGCGCAGCCTACGAGCAGTACTTC. Translation gives CASSESGGAAYEQYF. V is TRBV2 and J is TRBJ2-7, with D tentatively TRBD1 (6 bases). CDR3 size: 15 residues. Germline V gene lookup returns CDR1 SNHLY and CDR2 FYNNEI. V lost 2 bases and J lost 2, with 13 bases in between.

The V and J genes are TRBV7-9 and TRBJ2-7; 10 bases match TRBD1. The germline V gene has CDR1 SEHNR and CDR2 FQNEAQ (reference sequence). The CDR3 covers 16 residues. Losses at the gene ends were 3 bases for V and 3 bases for J; bases not matched to a gene: 8. CDR3 in amino acids: CASSLSGTGVLYEQYF. CDR3 coding DNA: TGTGCCAGCAGCTTGAGTGGGACAGGGGTCCTCTACGAGCAGTACTTC.

The chain carries TRBV5-5 and TRBJ2-3; D possibly corresponds to TRBD1 (6 bases). The CDR3 has 14 residues. Germline CDR1 and CDR2: SGHKS and YYEKEE (reference sequence). V lost 1 base and J lost 2, with 8 bases in between. CDR3 region: CASSLQGFTDTQYF. Here the CDR3 DNA reads TGTGCCAGCAGCTTGCAGGGGTTCACAGATACGCAGTATTTT.

V usage is TRBV27 and J usage is TRBJ1-2; 10 nucleotides align to TRBD1. V was clipped by 6 bases and J by 1 base; unmatched bases: 2. The germline gives CDR1 MNHEY, CDR2 SMNVEV (reference sequence). The CDR3 has 14 amino acids. This chain's CDR3 is CASSWTGGNYGYTF. In nucleotides, the CDR3 is TGTGCCAGCAGCTGGACAGGGGGTAACTATGGCTACACCTTC.

The chain links TRBV7-9 to TRBJ1-4; maybe TRBD1 (6 bases). The germline CDR1 and CDR2 sequences are SEHNR and FQNEAQ (reference sequence). CDR3 size: 15 residues. V was trimmed by 2 bases and J by 7 bases, leaving 14 bases between them. For the CDR3, the DNA is TGTGCCAGCAGCTTACTCGGGCAGGGGCTTGAAAAACTGTTTTTT. Amino acid sequence: CASSLLGQGLEKLFF.

J is TRBJ1-1 and V is TRBV10-3, with a weak D call TRBD1 (5 bases). CDR1 is ENHRY, CDR2 SYGVKD, per germline. The CDR3 has 12 amino acids. Trimming pared 11 bases from V and 6 bases from J, leaving 16 bases between. The CDR3, as DNA: TGTGCCGCTACGGGGGGGTCTCCTGAAGCTTTCTTT. Its protein product is CAATGGSPEAFF.

This chain links TRBV5-1 with TRBJ2-3; a weak D match, TRBD1 (6 bases). V lost 4 bases and J lost 6, with 12 bases in between. The length of the CDR3 is 13 residues. Per germline, CDR1 SGHRS and CDR2 YFSETQ. The chain's CDR3 is CASSQEQGDTQYF. The CDR3 coding sequence is TGCGCCAGCAGCCAGGAACAGGGCGATACGCAGTATTTT.

The chain links TRBV5-4 to TRBJ2-1; 7 bases match TRBD2. The CDR3 length is 15 residues. The V segment lost 1 base and the J segment 10 bases; nucleotides outside the gene matches: 11. CDR1 and CDR2 (germline): SGHNT, YYREEE (reference sequence). The CDR3 bases are TGTGCCAGCAGCTTGCTAGCGGTGAATATCCGGGAGCAGTTCTTC. It translates to CASSLLAVNIREQFF.

This clone has a single count. V is TRBV29-1 and J is TRBJ2-3, with D tentatively TRBD2 (6 bases). The V and J ends lost 5 bases and 1 base respectively, with 22 bases between them. This CDR3 region has 17 residues. Per the germline V gene, CDR1 is SQVTM and CDR2 is ANQGSEA. The CDR3 region has the DNA TGCAGCGTTAGGCTAGCGCCTTACGCGTACGGCACAGATACGCAGTATTTT. Protein: CSVRLAPYAYGTDTQYF.

The chain has TRBV19 and TRBJ2-3; 12 bases align to TRBD2. The CDR3 consists of 16 residues. CDR1 is LNHDA and CDR2 is SQIVND in the germline V gene (reference sequence). V dropped 1 base and J dropped 4; count of bases not matched to a gene: 3. The CDR3 DNA follows: TGTGCCAGTAGTATAGGACTAGCGGGAGTCGCAGATACGCAGTATTTT. It codes for CASSIGLAGVADTQYF.